Listed below are T cell receptor beta chains from one sample, sequenced in a study of T-cell memory formation after mild COVID-19. TCRdb redid the calling of the 5' RACE reads with MiXCR, one entry per CDR3 protein. Of 530,000 or so distinct CDR3 sequences in the sample, roughly 17% were seen once. Specimen: PBMCs or a T cell subset sorted from them (not recorded which). The receptors stem from an adult woman who had mild COVID-19 (a few samples of this study predate the infection). Cell type and time point are not known. CDR3s include the opening cysteine and the closing phenylalanine or tryptophan. D genes are given only for firm matches. Not all rows give a size; the values are once, few, many and, for expanded clones, a class.

j_call	d_call	clone_size	v_call	cdr3_nt	cdr3_aa
TRBJ1-2	NA	few	TRBV5-1	TGCGCCAGCAGCCCCGGGGATAGCTATGGCTACACCTTC	CASSPGDSYGYTF
TRBJ1-1	NA	NA	TRBV5-6	TGTGCCAGCAGCTTGGGGGGCAGGGCGAACACTGAAGCTTTCTTT	CASSLGGRANTEAFF
TRBJ1-2	NA	few	TRBV5-1	TGCGCCAGCAGCTTTACGGGGACCGACTATGGCTACACCTTC	CASSFTGTDYGYTF
TRBJ2-2	TRBD2	NA	TRBV7-8	TGTGCCAGCAGCTTAGTGGGAGGGCCCGGCACCGGGGAGCTGTTTTTT	CASSLVGGPGTGELFF
TRBJ2-3	NA	few	TRBV6-2/TRBV6-3	TGTGCCAGCAGGAAGGGGGGCTATTCGAGCACAGATACGCAGTATTTT	CASRKGGYSSTDTQYF
TRBJ2-3	TRBD2	few	TRBV9	TGTGCCAGCAGCGTGCCTGGGGAGCGGGGGGGAGCACGTGGTACGCAGTATTTT	CASSVPGERGGARGTQYF
TRBJ2-1	NA	few	TRBV12-3/TRBV12-4	TGTGCCAGCAGCCCTCCGTGGGACTTCAATGAGCAGTTCTTC	CASSPPWDFNEQFF
TRBJ2-5	NA	few	TRBV12-3/TRBV12-4	TGTGCCAGCAGTTTCACCAGACCCAACCAAGAGACCCAGTACTTC	CASSFTRPNQETQYF
TRBJ2-3	TRBD2	few	TRBV6-6	TGTGCCAGCAGCTTTACTAGCGGGCCCTATACCCATACGCAGTATTTT	CASSFTSGPYTHTQYF
TRBJ2-3	TRBD2	NA	TRBV12-3/TRBV12-4	TGTGCCAGCAGCCAGACAGTGGGGGTTTCAGCGGGAGTTGCAGATACGCAGTATTTT	CASSQTVGVSAGVADTQYF
TRBJ2-1	NA	few	TRBV18	TGTGCCAGCTCACCCCGGGGCTCAAATGAGCAGTTCTTC	CASSPRGSNEQFF
TRBJ2-1	TRBD1	NA	TRBV6-2/TRBV6-3	TGTGCCAGCAGTTATTCCAGGGGGCCCTTTCGTTTTTACAATGAGCAGTTCTTC	CASSYSRGPFRFYNEQFF
TRBJ2-1	TRBD2	NA	TRBV30	TGTGCCTGGAGTCTAGCGGGGGGTTACAATGAGCAGTTCTTC	CAWSLAGGYNEQFF
TRBJ1-6	NA	few	TRBV5-5	TGTGCCAGCAGCTGGGGTGGGGGTTTCTATAATTCACCCCTCCACTTT	CASSWGGGFYNSPLHF
TRBJ1-4	NA	many	TRBV28	TGTGCCAGCAGTTCTGGGAGTGCAACTAATGAAAAACTGTTTTTT	CASSSGSATNEKLFF
TRBJ2-7	NA	NA	TRBV7-8	TGTGCCAGCAGCCCTAGTCATTTCCCCTACGAGCAGTACTTC	CASSPSHFPYEQYF
TRBJ1-3	NA	NA	TRBV19	TGTGCCAGCCAGTATTTGGACGGAAACACCATATATTTT	CASQYLDGNTIYF
TRBJ2-7	TRBD1	NA	TRBV19	TGTGCTTCAACCGGGCAGGGGGCTTACGAGCAGTACTTC	CASTGQGAYEQYF
TRBJ1-1	NA	NA	TRBV30	TGTGCCTGGAGGGGGTCAGGAACCTTAAGGAACACTGAAGCTTTCTTT	CAWRGSGTLRNTEAFF
TRBJ2-1	NA	NA	TRBV5-1	TGCGCCAGCAGCTTGGGCCCGTCCAGTAACAATGAGCAGTTCTTC	CASSLGPSSNNEQFF
TRBJ2-1	NA	NA	TRBV5-1	TGCGCCAGCAGCTTGTTAGGGCAACCCAATGAGCAGTTCTTC	CASSLLGQPNEQFF
TRBJ2-7	NA	NA	TRBV4-3	TGCGCCAGCAGCCATGTAACTAGTCCCTACGAGCAGTACTTC	CASSHVTSPYEQYF
TRBJ2-7	TRBD1	NA	TRBV2	TGTGCCAGCAGATACAGGGGGCTCCGATCCTACGAGCAGTACTTC	CASRYRGLRSYEQYF
TRBJ2-7	NA	many	TRBV7-2	TGTGCCAGCAGCTTAGCAGGCGAGCAGTACTTC	CASSLAGEQYF
TRBJ2-1	NA	NA	TRBV4-2	TGTGCCAGCAGCCAAGTAGGCATCAACAATGAGCAGTTCTTC	CASSQVGINNEQFF
TRBJ2-1	TRBD2	NA	TRBV7-8	TGTGCCAGCAGCTTAGAGGCGGGGGGAAACAATGAGCAGTTCTTC	CASSLEAGGNNEQFF
TRBJ2-1	NA	NA	TRBV12-3/TRBV12-4	TGTGCCAGCAGTTTGGGACAAGGGTCGGTTGAGCAGTTCTTC	CASSLGQGSVEQFF
TRBJ2-4	NA	NA	TRBV6-5	TGTGCCAGCAGTTATCGCCCAGGGGGGAGGAACATTCAGTACTTC	CASSYRPGGRNIQYF
TRBJ1-1	TRBD1	NA	TRBV7-9	TGTGCCAGCAGCACCACTAGAACCCGGGACAGGGGGGACACTGAAGCTTTCTTT	CASSTTRTRDRGDTEAFF
TRBJ2-5	TRBD2	NA	TRBV11-3	TGTGCCAGCAGCTTAGATCGACTAGCAGAAGAGACCCAGTACTTC	CASSLDRLAEETQYF
TRBJ1-2	NA	NA	TRBV6-5	TGTGCCAGCAGTTCATTGTTAGTTTCTGTGAGTGGCTACACCTTC	CASSSLLVSVSGYTF
TRBJ1-2	NA	NA	TRBV12-3/TRBV12-4	TGTGCCAGCAGCGCCGGGGGACCCTATGGCTACACCTTC	CASSAGGPYGYTF
TRBJ1-2	NA	few	TRBV20-1	TGCAGTGCTCGCCGGGGAAGGGGCGGCTATGGCTACACCTTC	CSARRGRGGYGYTF
TRBJ2-4	TRBD1	few	TRBV7-9	TGTGCCAGCAGCCCAGAACAGGGGATTGGCAAAAACATTCAGTACTTC	CASSPEQGIGKNIQYF
TRBJ1-3	NA	NA	TRBV6-2/TRBV6-3	TGTGCCAGCAGTTACGCGGATTCAACCTCTGGAAACACCATATATTTT	CASSYADSTSGNTIYF
TRBJ1-4	NA	NA	TRBV4-1	TGCGCCAGCAGCCAAGAAGGTGCCTTAAAACACGATGAAAAACTGTTTTTT	CASSQEGALKHDEKLFF
TRBJ2-5	NA	few	TRBV10-3	TGTGCCATCAGTGAGCAGGGTCGGGAGACCCAGTACTTC	CAISEQGRETQYF
TRBJ1-2	NA	few	TRBV30	TGTGCCTGGAGTGTTGGGGATCGATATGGCTACACCTTC	CAWSVGDRYGYTF
TRBJ2-3	TRBD1	few	TRBV5-1	TGCGCCAGCAGCTGGGGACAGGCTAGCACAGATACGCAGTATTTT	CASSWGQASTDTQYF
TRBJ2-7	TRBD2	few	TRBV18	TGTGCCAGCTCACCACCGCGACTAGCGGGGGGGTCCGAGCAGTACTTC	CASSPPRLAGGSEQYF
TRBJ2-1	NA	few	TRBV20-1	TGCAGTGCTATCCTAGTCGGCGCCGGCAATGAGCAGTTCTTC	CSAILVGAGNEQFF
TRBJ1-2	NA	few	TRBV4-1	TGCGCCAGCAGCCAAGATGACGTGGGCAGCTTCTATGGCTACACCTTC	CASSQDDVGSFYGYTF
TRBJ2-7	NA	NA	TRBV9	TGTGCCAGCAGTCTTGGGGGCTCCACCTCCTACGAGCAGTACTTC	CASSLGGSTSYEQYF
TRBJ2-7	TRBD1	NA	TRBV12-3/TRBV12-4	TGTGCCAGCAGTCCCGGGACAGGGTGGAACTACGAGCAGTACTTC	CASSPGTGWNYEQYF
TRBJ2-7	TRBD1	once	TRBV18	TGTGCCAGCTCACCCTCGACAGGGACCCCCTACGAGCAGTACTTC	CASSPSTGTPYEQYF
TRBJ1-2	NA	few	TRBV29-1	TGCAGCGTTGAGGGAGGACCGTATGGCTACACCTTC	CSVEGGPYGYTF
TRBJ2-1	TRBD1	few	TRBV20-1	TGCAGTGCTAGAGATCAGGGGGCCGGCTACAATGAGCAGTTCTTC	CSARDQGAGYNEQFF
TRBJ2-2	NA	NA	TRBV7-2	TGTGCCAGCAGCATAGCAGGGTACACCGGGGAGCTGTTTTTT	CASSIAGYTGELFF
TRBJ1-4	TRBD1	few	TRBV2	TGTGCCAGCACCCTACAGGGGGCGACTAATGAAAAACTGTTTTTT	CASTLQGATNEKLFF
TRBJ2-1	NA	NA	TRBV20-1	TGCAGTGCTAGTAAAGGCGGGAATGAGCAGTTCTTC	CSASKGGNEQFF